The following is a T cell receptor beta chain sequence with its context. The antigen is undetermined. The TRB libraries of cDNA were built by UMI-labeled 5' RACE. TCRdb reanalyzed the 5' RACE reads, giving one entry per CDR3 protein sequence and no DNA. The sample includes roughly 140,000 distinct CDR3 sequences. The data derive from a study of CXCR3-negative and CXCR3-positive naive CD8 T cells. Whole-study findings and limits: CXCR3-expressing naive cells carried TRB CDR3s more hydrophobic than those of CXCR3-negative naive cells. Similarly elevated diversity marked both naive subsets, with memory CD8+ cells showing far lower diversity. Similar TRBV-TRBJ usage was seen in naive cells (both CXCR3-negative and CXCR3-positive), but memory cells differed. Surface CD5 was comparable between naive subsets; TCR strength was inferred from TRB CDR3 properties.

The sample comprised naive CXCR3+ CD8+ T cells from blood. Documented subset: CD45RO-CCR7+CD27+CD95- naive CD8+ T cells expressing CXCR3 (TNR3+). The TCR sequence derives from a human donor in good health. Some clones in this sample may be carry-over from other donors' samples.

Here the CDR3 reads CGGEGGDTGELFF. This chain joins TRBV29-1 and TRBJ2-2; TCRdb gives TRBD1 as the D gene, but with no DNA this cannot be confirmed. The V gene's germline CDR1 is SQVTM and CDR2 ANQGSEA. The CDR3 loop spans 13 amino acids.